This passage covers 5 T cell receptor beta chains from one sample sequenced in a study of control samples from healthy donors and cancer patients. Assay used: immunoSEQ multiplex PCR; TCRdb lists only in-frame clones, some missing. The sample includes about 410,000 clones, roughly 90% of them seen just once. Sequenced: PBMCs. The source of these receptors is a man in his forties or fifties with head and neck cancer.

This sequence joins TRBV3-1 (or the pseudogene TRBV3-2) and TRBJ1-2; D might be TRBD1 (6 bases). The CDR3 sequence is 15 residues long. With 1 base removed from V and 2 bases from J, the gap between germline ends came to 11 bases. Germline CDR1 reads LGHDT; CDR2 reads YNNKEL (reference sequence). CDR3 nucleotide sequence: TGTGCCAGCAGCCAAGCCCCCACAGGGAACTATGGCTACACCTTC. Its translation: CASSQAPTGNYGYTF.

V gene TRBV7-9 combines with J gene TRBJ2-7; 9 positions agree with TRBD1. Per the germline V gene, CDR1 is SEHNR and CDR2 is FQNEAQ (reference sequence). This CDR3 has 18 amino acids. The trim removed 5 bases at V and 4 bases at J, leaving 18 bases unmatched. In DNA, the CDR3 is TGTGCCAGCAGCCCCCAAGGACAGGGGACGAGTAGTTGGTACGAGCAGTACTTC. Translated: CASSPQGQGTSSWYEQYF.

The chain couples TRBV5-8 to TRBJ1-2; D is undetermined. Germline V gene sequence: CDR1 SGHTS, CDR2 YDEGEE. The CDR3 totals 14 residues. V lost 1 base and J 8 bases, leaving 15 bases between the germline ends. In DNA form, the CDR3 reads TGTGCCAGCAGCTTGATTGTCCGGATTTGGGGCTACACCTTC. It is translated as CASSLIVRIWGYTF.

This sequence joins TRBV10-1 and TRBJ2-3; maybe TRBD2 (5 bases). V was cut by 4 bases and J by 1 base, with 9 bases left in between. This CDR3 has 14 amino acids. Germline assignment: CDR1 WNHNN and CDR2 SYGVQD (reference sequence). CDR3: CASSVGRGTDTQYF. The DNA of the CDR3 is TGCGCCAGCAGTGTCGGGCGGGGCACAGATACGCAGTATTTT.

The V and J genes are TRBV5-1 and TRBJ2-5; perhaps TRBD2 as D (6 bases). Trimming cost V 3 bases and J 5 bases, with 11 bases left between them. Per germline, CDR1 SGHRS and CDR2 YFSETQ. CDR3 length: 13 amino acids. The CDR3 sequence: CASSSSREETQYF. In DNA, the CDR3 is TGCGCCAGCAGCTCCAGCCGGGAGGAGACCCAGTACTTC.